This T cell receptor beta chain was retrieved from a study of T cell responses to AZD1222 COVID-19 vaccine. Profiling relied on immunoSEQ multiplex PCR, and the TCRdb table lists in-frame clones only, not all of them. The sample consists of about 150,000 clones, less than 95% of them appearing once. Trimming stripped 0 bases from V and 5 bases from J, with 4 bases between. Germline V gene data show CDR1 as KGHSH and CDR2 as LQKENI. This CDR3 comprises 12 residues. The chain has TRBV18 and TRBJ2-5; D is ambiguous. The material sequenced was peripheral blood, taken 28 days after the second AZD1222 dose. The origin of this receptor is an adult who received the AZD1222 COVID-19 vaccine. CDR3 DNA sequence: TGTGCCAGCTCACCACCGATGGAGACCCAGTACTTC. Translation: CASSPPMETQYF.